The present entry profiles one T cell receptor (beta chain) with its context. The antigen is not known. The V gene's germline CDR1 is ENHRY and CDR2 SYGVKD. Trimming stripped 3 bases from V and 3 bases from J, with 11 bases between. This CDR3 comprises 14 residues. The sample is drawn from a study of PD-1 blockade in classical Hodgkin lymphoma. Study-wide findings and caveats: Baseline TCR diversity was reportedly lower in newly diagnosed patients than healthy donors.

Assay used: immunoSEQ multiplex PCR; TCRdb lists only in-frame clones, some missing. The sample includes 90,000 to 100,000 clones, more than 80% of them seen just once. Relapses following autologous stem cell transplantation were seen in all patients, with brentuximab vedotin exposure varying. The chain couples TRBV10-3 to TRBJ1-2; the D is unclear. This clonotype was sampled from a human donor with classical Hodgkin lymphoma. Specimen: peripheral blood mononuclear cells (PBMCs), collected before the second cycle of nivolumab. In DNA form, the CDR3 reads TGTGCCATCAGTGATCGGCAGAAGTACTATGGCTACACCTTC. Amino acids: CAISDRQKYYGYTF.